This TCR beta chain originates from a study of blood T cell repertoires in COVID-19. Background on the study: Donors in the United States, Italy and Spain gave samples during acute or convalescent COVID-19. In each case, the material was cDNA or gDNA derived from T cells, B-cell-depleted T cells, or PBMCs.

The CDR3 extends over 14 amino acids. V was pared by 4 bases and J by 1 base, with 7 bases between. Per germline, CDR1 SGHTA and CDR2 FQGNSA. In the study's own analysis: Estimation of nucleated cell counts was performed using reference gene primer amplification. The repertoire was sequenced with immunoSEQ multiplex PCR; TCRdb's copy has only in-frame clones and lacks some. Clone size and V and J calls were adopted from that table, with D and trimming inferred from the DNA. The sample has approximately 100,000 clones; 81% are singletons. This chain joins TRBV7-2 and TRBJ2-2; the D gene is possibly TRBD1 (5 bases). The receptor's source is a woman over 75 with acute or convalescent COVID-19. Sequenced input: peripheral blood. CDR3: CASSSGQNTGELFF. The CDR3 coding sequence is TGTGCCAGCAGCTCCGGACAGAACACCGGGGAGCTGTTTTTT.